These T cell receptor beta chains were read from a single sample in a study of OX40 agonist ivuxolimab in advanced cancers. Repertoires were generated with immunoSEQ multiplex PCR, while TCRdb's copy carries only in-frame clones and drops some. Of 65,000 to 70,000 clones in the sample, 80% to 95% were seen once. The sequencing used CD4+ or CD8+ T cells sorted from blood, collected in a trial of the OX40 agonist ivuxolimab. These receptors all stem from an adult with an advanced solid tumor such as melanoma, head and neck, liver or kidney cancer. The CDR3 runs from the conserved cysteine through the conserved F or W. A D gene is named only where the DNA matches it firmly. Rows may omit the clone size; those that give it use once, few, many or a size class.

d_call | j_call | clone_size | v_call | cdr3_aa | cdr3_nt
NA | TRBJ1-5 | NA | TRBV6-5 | CASSYSRVGDQPQHF | TGTGCCAGCAGTTACTCGCGGGTAGGCGATCAGCCCCAGCATTTT
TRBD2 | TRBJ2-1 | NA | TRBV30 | CAWSVSLAGLARIFF | TGTGCCTGGAGTGTAAGTCTAGCGGGACTAGCCAGAATCTTCTTC
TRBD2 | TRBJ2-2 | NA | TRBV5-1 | CASSSGGPIGELFF | TGCGCCAGCAGCTCGGGAGGGCCTATTGGGGAGCTGTTTTTT
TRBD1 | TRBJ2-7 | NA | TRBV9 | CASSIAGGLIPYEQYF | TGTGCCAGCAGCATTGCAGGGGGCCTCATCCCCTACGAGCAGTACTTC
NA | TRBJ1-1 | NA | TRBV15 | CATSRVSRVGGHGAFF | TGTGCCACCAGCAGAGTCTCCAGGGTTGGGGGGCATGGAGCTTTCTTT
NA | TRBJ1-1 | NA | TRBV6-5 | CASSHTNTEAFF | TGTGCCAGCAGCCACACGAACACTGAAGCTTTCTTT
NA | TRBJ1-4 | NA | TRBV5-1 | CASSSGAYEKLFF | TGCGCCAGCAGCTCGGGGGCGTACGAAAAACTGTTTTTT
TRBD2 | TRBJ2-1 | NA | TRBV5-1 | CASSLGTSGSYEQFF | TGCGCCAGCAGCCTCGGGACTAGCGGGAGCTATGAGCAGTTCTTC
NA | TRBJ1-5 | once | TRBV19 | CATNQPQHF | TGTGCCACCAATCAGCCCCAGCATTTT
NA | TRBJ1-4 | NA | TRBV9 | CASSVASGLTTNEKLFF | TGTGCCAGCAGCGTAGCCTCGGGTTTAACAACTAATGAAAAACTGTTTTTT
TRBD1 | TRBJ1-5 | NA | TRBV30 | CAWSTRGHQPQHF | TGTGCCTGGAGTACCAGGGGGCATCAGCCCCAGCATTTT
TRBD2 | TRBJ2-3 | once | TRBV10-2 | CASVSGTSTDTQYF | TGCGCCAGCGTAAGCGGGACTAGCACAGATACGCAGTATTTT
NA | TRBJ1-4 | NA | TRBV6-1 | CASSEVFNEKLFF | TGTGCCAGCAGTGAAGTCTTCAATGAAAAACTGTTTTTT
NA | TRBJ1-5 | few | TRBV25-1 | CASSEGNQPQHF | TGTGCCAGCAGTGAGGGCAATCAGCCCCAGCATTTT
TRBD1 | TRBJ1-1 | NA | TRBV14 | CASSRRTGLNTEAFF | TGTGCCAGCAGCCGACGGACAGGATTGAACACTGAAGCTTTCTTT
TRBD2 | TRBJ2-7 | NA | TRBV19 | CASSISGASGAYEQYF | TGTGCCAGTAGTATTTCGGGGGCTAGCGGGGCCTACGAGCAGTACTTC
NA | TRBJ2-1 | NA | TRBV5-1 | CASSLGGGSSYNEQFF | TGCGCCAGCAGCTTGGGAGGGGGGAGCTCCTACAATGAGCAGTTCTTC
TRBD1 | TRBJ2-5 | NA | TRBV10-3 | CATSQGVQETQYF | TGTGCCACCTCACAGGGGGTACAAGAGACCCAGTACTTC
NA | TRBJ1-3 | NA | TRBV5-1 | CASSLEGGGNTIYF | TGCGCCAGCAGCTTGGAGGGAGGAGGAAACACCATATATTTT
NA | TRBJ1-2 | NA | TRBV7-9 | CASSLAVPFGANYGYTF | TGTGCCAGCAGCTTAGCGGTTCCTTTTGGGGCTAACTATGGCTACACCTTC